This TCR beta chain was identified in a study of early stage breast cancer tumors (TCRdb year 2017). For the study in its entirety: Of the roughly 16 invasive breast tumors, approximately 11 were found to be estrogen receptor-positive, progesterone receptor-positive and HER2-negative. Of the roughly twelve ER+/PR+/HER2- tumors, eight were classified as invasive ductal carcinomas and four as invasive lobular carcinomas. On average, each sample had about 9.9-fold read coverage. The samples as a whole yielded a few million detected templates, corresponding to 950,000 to 1,300,000 unique clonotypes.

What the study reported, not specific to this receptor: About 2.7-fold higher T cell density and higher clonality were observed in tumors than in adjacent normal breast tissue. Analysis by tumor subtype was prevented by the small cohort size. Chain pairing and functional markers such as CD4, CD8 and FOXP3 were not captured by bulk genomic DNA sequencing of unsorted cells. Enriched TCRB sequences shared across patients were mostly commonly generated sequences, unlikely to play an important role in the tumor microenvironment. Repertoires from blood resembled normal breast more closely than tumor, and using blood as a reference for each tissue separated tumor from normal in about 90% of the 16 patients.

The study profiled bulk TCR beta-chain repertoires in matched peripheral blood, tumor and adjacent normal breast tissue taken from more than 15 patients with early-stage breast cancer. Before surgery, roughly 5-10 mL of whole blood was collected in EDTA tubes and processed within 2 hours. Ficoll-Paque centrifugation in SepMate-50 tubes was used to isolate peripheral blood mononuclear cells. PBMCs were cryopreserved in approximately 90% FBS with about 10% DMSO in aliquots of about 1.7 to 4 million cells and stored in liquid nitrogen. Genomic DNA was extracted with the Qiagen AllPrep DNA/RNA Mini kit. For CDR1 and CDR2, the germline V gene lists MDHEN and SYDVKM. V was cut back by 6 bases and J by 9 bases, leaving a gap of 11 bases between them. Reading from cysteine to phenylalanine, the CDR3 counts 11 amino acids. The read is trimmed to its CDR3 DNA, 33 bases read in frame from base 1. Each sample was amplified in two independent genomic DNA replicates, using roughly 0.51 ug for blood and around 1.6 ug for tumor or normal breast. Following the manufacturer's instructions, the ImmunoSeq Intro kit was used to carry out TCRB sequencing on genomic DNA. Multiplex PCR ran around 32 cycles with proprietary primers and spike-in control sequences for absolute quantification. Single-end 150-bp reads were used to sequence an 87-bp fragment spanning the CDR3 and the flanking V and J genes. Seven samples, with two replicates for each sample, were multiplexed per lane of an Illumina MiSeq using version 3.0 chemistry. From the authors' description of their analysis: Raw data were processed by the vendor's proprietary pipeline, with both replicates merged into one result per sample. To define clonotypes, the study grouped productive rearrangements that shared the V-gene family, CDR3 amino acid sequence and J-gene segment. To compute clonality, the normalized Shannon entropy (Pielou evenness) of TCRB abundances was subtracted from 1. T cell density was estimated by dividing total templates by the number of input cells inferred from the DNA input amount. Recon, run with its default parameters, was used to estimate overall repertoire diversity and clonality. A clonotype was considered tumor-enriched if its abundance in tumor exceeded 0.1% and was at least 32-fold higher than its abundance in normal breast. TCRdb took over this immuneACCESS table, retaining in-frame rearrangements with V and J assigned. Such tables are incomplete; in checked studies, under half of the missing clones stem from an unresolved V gene, and the remainder is unexplained. V and J calls and clone size come straight from that table; D and trimming were deduced from the DNA. Present in this sample are some 70,000 clones, 65% to 85% of which were seen just once. About 3.6% of the sample is held by the ten biggest clonotypes.

Remarks on this clone: No antigen is known for it. One base away there is no much larger clone; base qualities are not given.

The TCR comes from a person between 60 and 70 years old with breast cancer. The V gene is TRBV28 and the J gene is TRBJ1-2; the D gene is unclear. The sequenced material came from blood. The DNA sequence is TGTGCCAGCAGCTACTCCGGAAGCTACACCTTC. Translation gives CASSYSGSYTF.